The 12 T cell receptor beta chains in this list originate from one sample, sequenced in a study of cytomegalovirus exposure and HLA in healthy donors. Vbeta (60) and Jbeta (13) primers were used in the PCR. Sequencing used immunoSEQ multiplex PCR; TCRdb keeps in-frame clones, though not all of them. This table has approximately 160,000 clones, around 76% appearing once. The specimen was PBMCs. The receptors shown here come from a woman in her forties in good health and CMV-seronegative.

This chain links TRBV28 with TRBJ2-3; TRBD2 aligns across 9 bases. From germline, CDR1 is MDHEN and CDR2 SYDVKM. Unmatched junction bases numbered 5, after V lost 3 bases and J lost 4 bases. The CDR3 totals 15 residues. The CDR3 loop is CASSLGGRGSDTQYF. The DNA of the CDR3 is TGTGCCAGCAGTTTGGGCGGGAGGGGATCAGATACGCAGTATTTT.

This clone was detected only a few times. The CDR3 coding sequence is TGTGCCAGCAGTCGGGACAGTAGAGGATATGGCTACACCTTC. As protein: CASSRDSRGYGYTF. This chain links TRBV27 with TRBJ1-2, with 7 bases lining up with TRBD1. Germline CDR1 and CDR2: MNHEY and SMNVEV (reference sequence). V lost 5 bases, J lost 5 bases, and 8 bases stayed unmatched. The length of the CDR3 is 14 residues.

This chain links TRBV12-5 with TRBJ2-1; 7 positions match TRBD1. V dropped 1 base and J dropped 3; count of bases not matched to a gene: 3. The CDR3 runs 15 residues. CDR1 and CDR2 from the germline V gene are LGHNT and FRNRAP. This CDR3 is CASGLGQGSYNEQFF. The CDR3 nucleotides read TGTGCTAGTGGTTTGGGACAGGGTAGCTACAATGAGCAGTTCTTC.

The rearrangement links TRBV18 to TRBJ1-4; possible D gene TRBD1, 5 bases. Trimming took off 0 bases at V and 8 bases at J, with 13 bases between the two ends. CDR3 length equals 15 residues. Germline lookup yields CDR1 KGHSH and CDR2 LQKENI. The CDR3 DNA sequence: TGTGCCAGCTCACCACCGACGGGGGAGGGGGAAAAACTGTTTTTT. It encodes CASSPPTGEGEKLFF.

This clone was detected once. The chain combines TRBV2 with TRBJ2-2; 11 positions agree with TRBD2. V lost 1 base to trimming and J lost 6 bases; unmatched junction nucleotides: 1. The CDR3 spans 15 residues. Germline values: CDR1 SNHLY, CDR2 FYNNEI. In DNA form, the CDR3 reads TGTGCCAGCAGTGAAGGACTAGCGGGATCCGGGGAGCTGTTTTTT. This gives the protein CASSEGLAGSGELFF. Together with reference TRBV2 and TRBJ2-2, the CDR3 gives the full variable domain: EPEVTQTPSHQVTQMGQEVILRCVPISNHLYFYWYRQILGQKVEFLVSFYNNEISEKSEIFDDQFSVERPDGSNFTLKIRSTKLEDSAMYFCASSEGLAGSGELFFGEGSRLTVL.

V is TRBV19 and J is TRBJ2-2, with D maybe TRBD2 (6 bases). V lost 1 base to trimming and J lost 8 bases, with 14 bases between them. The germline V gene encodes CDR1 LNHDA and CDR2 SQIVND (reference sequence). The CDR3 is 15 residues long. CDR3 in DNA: TGTGCCAGTAGTATAGGTGTCGGGAGAGGGGGGGAGCTGTTTTTT. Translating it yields CASSIGVGRGGELFF.

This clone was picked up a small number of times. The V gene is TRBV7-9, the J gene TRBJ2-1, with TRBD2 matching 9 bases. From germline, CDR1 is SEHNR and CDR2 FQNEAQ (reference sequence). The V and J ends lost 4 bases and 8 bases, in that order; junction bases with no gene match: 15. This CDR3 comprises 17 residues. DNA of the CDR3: TGTGCCAGCAGCTACGGGACTAGCACAAGAAGTTCAGATGAGCAGTTCTTC. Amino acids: CASSYGTSTRSSDEQFF.

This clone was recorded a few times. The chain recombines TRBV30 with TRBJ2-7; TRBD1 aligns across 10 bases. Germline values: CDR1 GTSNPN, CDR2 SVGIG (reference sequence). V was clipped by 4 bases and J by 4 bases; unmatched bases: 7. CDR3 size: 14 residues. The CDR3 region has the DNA TGTGCCTGGAACCCGGGACAGGGGTCTTACGAGCAGTACTTC. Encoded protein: CAWNPGQGSYEQYF.

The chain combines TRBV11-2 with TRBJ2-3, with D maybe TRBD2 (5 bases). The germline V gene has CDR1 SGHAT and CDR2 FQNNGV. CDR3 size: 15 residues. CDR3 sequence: CSVGEKSSSTDTQYF. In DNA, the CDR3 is TGTAGTGTCGGGGAGAAGTCATCTAGCACAGATACGCAGTATTTT.

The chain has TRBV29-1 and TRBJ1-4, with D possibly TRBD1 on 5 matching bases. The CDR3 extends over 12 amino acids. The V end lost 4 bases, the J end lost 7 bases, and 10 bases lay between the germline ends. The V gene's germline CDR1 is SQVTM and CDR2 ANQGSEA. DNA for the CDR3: TGCAGCGTTGCGGGGGGTGGTGAAAAACTGTTTTTT. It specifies CSVAGGGEKLFF.

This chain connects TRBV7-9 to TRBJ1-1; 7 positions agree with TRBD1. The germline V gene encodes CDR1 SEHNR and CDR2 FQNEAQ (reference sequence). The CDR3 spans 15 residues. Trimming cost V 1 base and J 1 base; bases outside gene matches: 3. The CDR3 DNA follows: TGTGCCAGCAGCTTAGGATACAGGGGGAACACTGAAGCTTTCTTT. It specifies CASSLGYRGNTEAFF.

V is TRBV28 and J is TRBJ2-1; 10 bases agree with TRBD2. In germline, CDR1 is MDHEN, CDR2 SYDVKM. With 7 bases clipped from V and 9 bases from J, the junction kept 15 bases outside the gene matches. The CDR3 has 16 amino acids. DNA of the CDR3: TGTGCCAGCATCCAGGGGGCGGGAAGCGGGGGGGGTGAGCAGTTCTTC. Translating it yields CASIQGAGSGGGEQFF.